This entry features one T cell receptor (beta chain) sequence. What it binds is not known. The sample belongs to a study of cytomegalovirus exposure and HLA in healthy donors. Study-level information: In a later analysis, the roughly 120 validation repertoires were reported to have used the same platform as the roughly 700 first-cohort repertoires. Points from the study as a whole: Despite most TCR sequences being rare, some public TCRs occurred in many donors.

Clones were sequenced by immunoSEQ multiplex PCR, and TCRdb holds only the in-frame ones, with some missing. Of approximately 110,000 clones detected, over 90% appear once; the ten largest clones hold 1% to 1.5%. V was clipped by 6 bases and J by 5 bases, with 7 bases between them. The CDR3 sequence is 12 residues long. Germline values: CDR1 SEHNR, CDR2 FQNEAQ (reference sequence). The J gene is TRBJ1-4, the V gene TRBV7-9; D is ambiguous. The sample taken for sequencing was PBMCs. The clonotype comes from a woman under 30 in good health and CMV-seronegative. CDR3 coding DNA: TGTGCCAGCAGGGCTGAAAATGAAAAACTGTTTTTT. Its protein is CASRAENEKLFF.